The clone carrying this T cell receptor (beta chain) was found once. What it recognizes is unknown. This specimen comes from a study of graft-versus-host responses after intestinal transplantation. V lost 0 bases to trimming and J lost 0 bases, with 7 bases between them. The length of the CDR3 is 14 residues. Germline V gene data show CDR1 as SGDLS and CDR2 as YYNGEE. Findings and caveats of the study: Among recipient marrow samples, GvH clones were found; some appeared first in ileum or blood.

Generated by immunoSEQ multiplex PCR, the TCRdb table keeps only in-frame clones and is missing some. The sample carries some 45,000 clones, roughly 90% recorded once. J is TRBJ2-7 and V is TRBV9, with a tentative D call TRBD1 (5 bases). The sequencing used PBMCs, collected 524 days after transplant. The receptor comes from a human patient who received an intestinal transplant, so some T cells may come from the graft donor. The CDR3 here is CASSVDGASYEQYF. CDR3 in DNA: TGTGCCAGCAGCGTAGATGGGGCCTCCTACGAGCAGTACTTC.